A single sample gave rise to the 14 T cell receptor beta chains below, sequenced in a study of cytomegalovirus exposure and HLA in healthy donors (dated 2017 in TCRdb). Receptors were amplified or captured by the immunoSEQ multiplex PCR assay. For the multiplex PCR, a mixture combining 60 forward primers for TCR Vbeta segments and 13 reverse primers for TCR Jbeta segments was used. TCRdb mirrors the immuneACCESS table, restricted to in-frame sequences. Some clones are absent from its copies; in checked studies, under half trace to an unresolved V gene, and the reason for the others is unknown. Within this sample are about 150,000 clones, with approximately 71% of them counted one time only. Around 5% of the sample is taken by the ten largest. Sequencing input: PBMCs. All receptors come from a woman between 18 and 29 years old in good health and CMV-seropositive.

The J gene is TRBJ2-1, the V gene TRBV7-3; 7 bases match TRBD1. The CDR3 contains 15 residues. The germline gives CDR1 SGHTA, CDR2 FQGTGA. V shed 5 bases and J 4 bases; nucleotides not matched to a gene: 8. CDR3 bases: TGTGCCAGCAGCAAAACACCACAGGGGTACAATGAGCAGTTCTTC. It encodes CASSKTPQGYNEQFF.

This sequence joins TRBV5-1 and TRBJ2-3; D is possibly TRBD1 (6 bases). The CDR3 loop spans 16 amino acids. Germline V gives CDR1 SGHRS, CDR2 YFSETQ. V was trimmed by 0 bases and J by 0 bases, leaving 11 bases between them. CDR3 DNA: TGCGCCAGCAGCTTGGGGGACACATTAAGCACAGATACGCAGTATTTT. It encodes CASSLGDTLSTDTQYF.

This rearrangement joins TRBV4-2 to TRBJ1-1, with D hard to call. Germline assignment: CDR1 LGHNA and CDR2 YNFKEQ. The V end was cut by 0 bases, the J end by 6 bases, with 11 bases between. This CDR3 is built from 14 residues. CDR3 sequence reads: CASSQDWAAAEAFF. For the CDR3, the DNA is TGTGCCAGCAGCCAAGATTGGGCAGCTGCTGAAGCTTTCTTT.

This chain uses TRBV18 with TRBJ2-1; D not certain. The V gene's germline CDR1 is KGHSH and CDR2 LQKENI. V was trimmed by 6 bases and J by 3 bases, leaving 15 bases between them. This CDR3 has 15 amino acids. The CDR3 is CASSPTVEVYNEQFF. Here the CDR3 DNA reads TGTGCCAGCTCTCCCACCGTCGAGGTCTACAATGAGCAGTTCTTC.

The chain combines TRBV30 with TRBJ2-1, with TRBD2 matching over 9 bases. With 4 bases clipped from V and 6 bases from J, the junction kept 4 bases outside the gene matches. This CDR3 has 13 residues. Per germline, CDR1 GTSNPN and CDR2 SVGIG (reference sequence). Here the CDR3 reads CAWTLAGANEQFF. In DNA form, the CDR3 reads TGTGCCTGGACACTAGCGGGTGCCAATGAGCAGTTCTTC.

CDR3 DNA sequence: TGTGCCTGGAGTGTACCTACCCTCAGGGGCCTCTATGGCTACACCTTC. Translated, it gives CAWSVPTLRGLYGYTF. V is TRBV30 and J is TRBJ1-2; a possible D gene is TRBD1 (6 bases). The CDR3 contains 16 residues. Trimming stripped 0 bases from V and 4 bases from J, with 18 bases between. CDR1 GTSNPN and CDR2 SVGIG come from the germline V gene (reference sequence).

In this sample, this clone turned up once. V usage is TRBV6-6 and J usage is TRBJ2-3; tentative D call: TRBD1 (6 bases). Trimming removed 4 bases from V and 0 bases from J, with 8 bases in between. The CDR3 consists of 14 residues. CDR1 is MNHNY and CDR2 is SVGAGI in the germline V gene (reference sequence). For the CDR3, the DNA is TGTGCCAGCAGTTCTACAGGGAGCACAGATACGCAGTATTTT. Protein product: CASSSTGSTDTQYF.

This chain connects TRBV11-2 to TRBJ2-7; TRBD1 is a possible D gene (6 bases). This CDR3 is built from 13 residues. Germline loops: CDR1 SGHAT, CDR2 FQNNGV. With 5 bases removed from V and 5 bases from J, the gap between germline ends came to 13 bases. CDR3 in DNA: TGTGCCAGCAGCCTGAGAGGGGGAGACGAGCAGTACTTC. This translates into CASSLRGGDEQYF.

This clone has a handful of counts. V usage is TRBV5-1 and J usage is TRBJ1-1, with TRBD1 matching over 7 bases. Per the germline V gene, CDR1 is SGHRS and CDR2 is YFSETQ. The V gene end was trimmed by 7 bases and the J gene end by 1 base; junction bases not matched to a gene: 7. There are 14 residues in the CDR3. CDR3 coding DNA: TGCGCCAGCCAAAGACAGGGTGCGAACACTGAAGCTTTCTTT. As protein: CASQRQGANTEAFF. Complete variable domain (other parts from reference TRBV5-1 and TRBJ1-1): KAGVTQTPRYLIKTRGQQVTLSCSPISGHRSVSWYQQTPGQGLQFLFEYFSETQRNKGNFPGRFSGRQFSNSRSEMNVSTLELGDSALYLCASQRQGANTEAFFGQGTRLTVV.

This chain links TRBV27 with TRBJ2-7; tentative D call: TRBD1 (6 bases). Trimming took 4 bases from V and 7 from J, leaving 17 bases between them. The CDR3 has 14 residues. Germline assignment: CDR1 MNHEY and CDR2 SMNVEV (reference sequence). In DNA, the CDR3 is TGTGCCAGCAGTTCAACGGGACAAACCCTAGAGCAGTACTTC. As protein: CASSSTGQTLEQYF.

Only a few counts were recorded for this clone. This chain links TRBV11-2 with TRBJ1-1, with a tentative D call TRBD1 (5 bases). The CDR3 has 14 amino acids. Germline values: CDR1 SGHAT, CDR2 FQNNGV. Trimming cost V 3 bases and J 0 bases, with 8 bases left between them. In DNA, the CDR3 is TGTGCCAGCAGCTTTCAAGGGGTGAACACTGAAGCTTTCTTT. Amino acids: CASSFQGVNTEAFF.

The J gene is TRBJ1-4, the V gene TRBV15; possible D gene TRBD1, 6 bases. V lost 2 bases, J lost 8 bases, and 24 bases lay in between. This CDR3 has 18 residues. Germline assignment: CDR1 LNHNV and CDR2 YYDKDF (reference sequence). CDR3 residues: CATSRLGDTPLLSEKLFF. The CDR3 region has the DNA TGTGCCACCAGCAGACTTGGGGACACCCCATTGTTGTCGGAAAAACTGTTTTTT.

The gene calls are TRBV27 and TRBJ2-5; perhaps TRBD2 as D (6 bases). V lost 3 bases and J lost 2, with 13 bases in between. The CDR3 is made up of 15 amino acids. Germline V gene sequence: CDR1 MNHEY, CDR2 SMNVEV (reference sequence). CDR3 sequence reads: CASSFGAGSQETQYF. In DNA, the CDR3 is TGTGCCAGCAGTTTTGGCGCGGGGTCACAAGAGACCCAGTACTTC.

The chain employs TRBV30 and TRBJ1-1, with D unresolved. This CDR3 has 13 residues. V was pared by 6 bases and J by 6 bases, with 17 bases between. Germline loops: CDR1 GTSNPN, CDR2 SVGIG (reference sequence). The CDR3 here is CACTSIMGAEAFF. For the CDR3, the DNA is TGTGCCTGCACCAGTATCATGGGCGCTGAAGCTTTCTTT.